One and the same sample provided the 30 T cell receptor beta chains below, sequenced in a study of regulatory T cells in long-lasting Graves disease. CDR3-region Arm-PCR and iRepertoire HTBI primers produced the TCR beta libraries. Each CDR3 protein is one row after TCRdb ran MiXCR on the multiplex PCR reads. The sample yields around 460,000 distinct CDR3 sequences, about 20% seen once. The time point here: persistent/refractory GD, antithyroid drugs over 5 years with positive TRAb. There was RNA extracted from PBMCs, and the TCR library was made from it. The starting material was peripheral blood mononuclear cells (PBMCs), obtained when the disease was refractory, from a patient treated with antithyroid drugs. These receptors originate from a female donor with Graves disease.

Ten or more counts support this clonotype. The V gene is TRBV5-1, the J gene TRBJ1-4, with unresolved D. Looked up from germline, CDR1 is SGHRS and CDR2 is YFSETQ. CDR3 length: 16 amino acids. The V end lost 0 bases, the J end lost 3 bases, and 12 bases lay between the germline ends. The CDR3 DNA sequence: TGCGCCAGCAGCTTGGACGGTGGAGCGGCTAATGAAAAACTGTTTTTT. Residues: CASSLDGGAANEKLFF. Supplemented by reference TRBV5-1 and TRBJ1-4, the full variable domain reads KAGVTQTPRYLIKTRGQQVTLSCSPISGHRSVSWYQQTPGQGLQFLFEYFSETQRNKGNFPGRFSGRQFSNSRSEMNVSTLELGDSALYLCASSLDGGAANEKLFFGSGTQLSVL.

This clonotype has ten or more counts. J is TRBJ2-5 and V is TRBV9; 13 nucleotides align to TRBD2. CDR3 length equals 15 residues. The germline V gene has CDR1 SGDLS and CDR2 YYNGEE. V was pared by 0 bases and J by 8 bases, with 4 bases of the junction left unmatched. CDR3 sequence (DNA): TGTGCCAGCAGCGTAGAAGGGACTAGCGGGGCCACCCAGTACTTC. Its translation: CASSVEGTSGATQYF.

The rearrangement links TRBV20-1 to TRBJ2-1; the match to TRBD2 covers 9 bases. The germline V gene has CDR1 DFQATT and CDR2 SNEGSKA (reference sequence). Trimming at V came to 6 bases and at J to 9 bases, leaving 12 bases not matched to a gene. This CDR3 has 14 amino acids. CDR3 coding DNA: TGCAGTGCCCACGGGTTAGCGGGAGAGGGTGAGCAGTTCTTC. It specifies CSAHGLAGEGEQFF.

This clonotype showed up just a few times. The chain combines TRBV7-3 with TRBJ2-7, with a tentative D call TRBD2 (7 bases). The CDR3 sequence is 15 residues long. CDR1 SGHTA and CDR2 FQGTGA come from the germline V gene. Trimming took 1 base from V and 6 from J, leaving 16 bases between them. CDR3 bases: TGTGCCAGCAGCTTAAGTCGGGTAGGGGGGGCCGAGCAGTACTTC. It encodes CASSLSRVGGAEQYF. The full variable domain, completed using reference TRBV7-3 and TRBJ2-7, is GAGVSQTPSNKVTEKGKYVELRCDPISGHTALYWYRQSLGQGPEFLIYFQGTGAADDSGLPNDRFFAVRPEGSVSTLKIQRTERGDSAVYLCASSLSRVGGAEQYFGPGTRLTVT.

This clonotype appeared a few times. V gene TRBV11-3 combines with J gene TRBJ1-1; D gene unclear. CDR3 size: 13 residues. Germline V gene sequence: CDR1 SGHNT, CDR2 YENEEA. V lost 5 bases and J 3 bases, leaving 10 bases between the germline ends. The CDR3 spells CASSGVSYTEAFF. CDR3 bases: TGTGCCAGCAGCGGGGTAAGCTACACTGAAGCTTTCTTT.

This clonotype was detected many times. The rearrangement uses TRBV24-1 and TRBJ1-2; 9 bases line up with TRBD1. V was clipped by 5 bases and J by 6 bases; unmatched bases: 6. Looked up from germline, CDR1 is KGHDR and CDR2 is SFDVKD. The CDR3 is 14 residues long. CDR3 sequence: CATSGGQGIDGYTF. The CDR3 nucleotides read TGTGCCACCAGTGGGGGACAGGGAATTGATGGCTACACCTTC.

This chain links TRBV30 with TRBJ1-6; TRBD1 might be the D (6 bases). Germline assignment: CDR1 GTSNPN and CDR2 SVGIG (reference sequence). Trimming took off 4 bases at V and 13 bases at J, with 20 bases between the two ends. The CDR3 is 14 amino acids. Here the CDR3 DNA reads TGTGCCTGGAATCAGGAGGCAGGGGAGAACCCCCTCCACTTT. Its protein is CAWNQEAGENPLHF.

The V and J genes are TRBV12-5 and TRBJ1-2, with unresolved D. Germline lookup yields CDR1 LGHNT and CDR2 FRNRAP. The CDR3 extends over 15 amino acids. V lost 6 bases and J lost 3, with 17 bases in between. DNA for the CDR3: TGTGCTAGTGGATTAGAAGGCCGCACCTACTATGGCTACACCTTC. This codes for CASGLEGRTYYGYTF.

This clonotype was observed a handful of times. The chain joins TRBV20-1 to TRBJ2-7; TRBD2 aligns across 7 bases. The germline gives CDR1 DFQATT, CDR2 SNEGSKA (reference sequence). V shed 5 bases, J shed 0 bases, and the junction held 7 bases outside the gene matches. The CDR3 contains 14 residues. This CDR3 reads CSAFTSENSYEQYF. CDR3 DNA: TGCAGTGCTTTTACTAGCGAGAACTCCTACGAGCAGTACTTC.

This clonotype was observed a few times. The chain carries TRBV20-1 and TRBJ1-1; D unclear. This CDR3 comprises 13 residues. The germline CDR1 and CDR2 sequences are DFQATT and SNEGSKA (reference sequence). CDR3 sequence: CSPQGRAPGGAFF. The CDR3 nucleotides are TGCAGCCCCCAAGGAAGGGCCCCGGGTGGAGCTTTCTTT.

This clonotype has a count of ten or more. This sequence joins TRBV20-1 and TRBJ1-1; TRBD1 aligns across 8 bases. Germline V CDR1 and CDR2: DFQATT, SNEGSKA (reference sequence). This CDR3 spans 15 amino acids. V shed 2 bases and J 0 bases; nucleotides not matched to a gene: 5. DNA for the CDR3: TGCAGTGCTAGATTTCAGGGGGCCGTGAACACTGAAGCTTTCTTT. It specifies CSARFQGAVNTEAFF.

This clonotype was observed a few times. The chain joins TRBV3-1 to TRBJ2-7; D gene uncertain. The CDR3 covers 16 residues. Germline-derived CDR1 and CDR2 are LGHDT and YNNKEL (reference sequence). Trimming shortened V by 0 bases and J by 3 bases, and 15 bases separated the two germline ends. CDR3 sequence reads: CASSQEGPGAVYEQYF. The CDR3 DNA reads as TGTGCCAGCAGCCAAGAAGGCCCGGGTGCTGTCTACGAGCAGTACTTC.

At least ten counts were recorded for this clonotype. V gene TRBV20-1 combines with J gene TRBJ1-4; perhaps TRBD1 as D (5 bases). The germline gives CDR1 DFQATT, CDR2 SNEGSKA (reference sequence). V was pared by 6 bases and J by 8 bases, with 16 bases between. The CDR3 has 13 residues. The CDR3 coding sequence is TGCAGTGCATATCAGGGTTTAGAGGAAAAACTGTTTTTT. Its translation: CSAYQGLEEKLFF.

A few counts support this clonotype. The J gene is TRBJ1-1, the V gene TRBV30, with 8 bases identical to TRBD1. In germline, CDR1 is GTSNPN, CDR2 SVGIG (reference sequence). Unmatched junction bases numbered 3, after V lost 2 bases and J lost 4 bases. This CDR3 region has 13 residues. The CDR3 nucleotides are TGTGCCTGGAGTACAACAGGGGGCACTGAAGCTTTCTTT. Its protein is CAWSTTGGTEAFF. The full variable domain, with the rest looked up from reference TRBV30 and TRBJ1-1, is SQTIHQWPATLVQPVGSPLSLECTVEGTSNPNLYWYRQAAGRGLQLLFYSVGIGQISSEVPQNLSASRPQDRQFILSSKKLLLSDSGFYLCAWSTTGGTEAFFGQGTRLTVV.

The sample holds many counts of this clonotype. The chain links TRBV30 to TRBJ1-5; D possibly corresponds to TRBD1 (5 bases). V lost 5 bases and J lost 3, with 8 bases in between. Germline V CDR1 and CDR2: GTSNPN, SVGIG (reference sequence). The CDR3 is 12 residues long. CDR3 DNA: TGTGCCTGGGGGGCCTTCAATCAGCCCCAGCATTTT. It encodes CAWGAFNQPQHF.

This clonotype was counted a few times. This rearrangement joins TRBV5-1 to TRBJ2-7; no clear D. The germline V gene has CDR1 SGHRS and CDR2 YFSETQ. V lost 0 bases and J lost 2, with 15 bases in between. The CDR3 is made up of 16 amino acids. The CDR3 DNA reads TGCGCCAGCAGCTTGGCCCAGGATTTCGGTACCTACGAGCAGTACTTC. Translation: CASSLAQDFGTYEQYF.

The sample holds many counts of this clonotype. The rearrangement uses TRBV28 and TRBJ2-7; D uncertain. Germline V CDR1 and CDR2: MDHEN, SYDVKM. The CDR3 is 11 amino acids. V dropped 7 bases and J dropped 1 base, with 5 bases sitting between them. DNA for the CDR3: TGTGCCAGCAATCTTTCCTACGAGCAGTACTTC. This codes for CASNLSYEQYF.

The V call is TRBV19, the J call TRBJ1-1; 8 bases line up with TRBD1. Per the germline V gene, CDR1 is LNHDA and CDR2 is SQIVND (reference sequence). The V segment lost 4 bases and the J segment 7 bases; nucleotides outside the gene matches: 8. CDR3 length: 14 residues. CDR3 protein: CASSTHRGGSEAFF. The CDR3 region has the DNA TGTGCCAGTAGTACCCACAGGGGGGGCAGTGAAGCTTTCTTT.

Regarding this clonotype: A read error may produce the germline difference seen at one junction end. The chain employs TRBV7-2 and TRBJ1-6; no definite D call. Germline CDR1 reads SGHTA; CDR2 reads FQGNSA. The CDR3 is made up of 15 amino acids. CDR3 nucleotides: TGTGCCAGCAGCTCTTCGCGGGAGTTGGCATCACCCGTCCACTTT. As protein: CASSSSRELASPVHF.

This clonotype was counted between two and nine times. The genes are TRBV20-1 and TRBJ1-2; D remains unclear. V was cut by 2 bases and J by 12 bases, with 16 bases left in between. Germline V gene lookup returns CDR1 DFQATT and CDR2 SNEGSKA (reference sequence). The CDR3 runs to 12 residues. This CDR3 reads CSARSGEGTDTF. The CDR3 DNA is TGCAGTGCTAGATCTGGGGAAGGTACGGACACCTTC.

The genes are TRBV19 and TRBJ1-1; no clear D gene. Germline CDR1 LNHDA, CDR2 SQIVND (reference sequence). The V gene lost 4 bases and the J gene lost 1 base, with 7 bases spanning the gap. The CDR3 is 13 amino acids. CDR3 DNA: TGTGCCAGTAGTAGACTAAGGAACACTGAAGCTTTCTTT. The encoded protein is CASSRLRNTEAFF.

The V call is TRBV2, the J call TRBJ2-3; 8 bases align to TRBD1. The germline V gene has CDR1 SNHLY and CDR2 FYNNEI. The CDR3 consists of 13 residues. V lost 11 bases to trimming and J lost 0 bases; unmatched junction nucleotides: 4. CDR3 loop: CAGRTGSTDTQYF. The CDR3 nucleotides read TGTGCCGGCCGGACAGGGAGCACAGATACGCAGTATTTT. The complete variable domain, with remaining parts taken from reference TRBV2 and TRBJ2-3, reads EPEVTQTPSHQVTQMGQEVILRCVPISNHLYFYWYRQILGQKVEFLVSFYNNEISEKSEIFDDQFSVERPDGSNFTLKIRSTKLEDSAMYFCAGRTGSTDTQYFGPGTRLTVL.

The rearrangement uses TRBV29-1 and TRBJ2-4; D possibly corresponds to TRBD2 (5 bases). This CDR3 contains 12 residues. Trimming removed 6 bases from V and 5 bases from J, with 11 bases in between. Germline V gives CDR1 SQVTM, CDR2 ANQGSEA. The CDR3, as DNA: TGCAGCGTCCTCGACGGGGAAAACATTCAGTACTTC. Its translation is CSVLDGENIQYF.

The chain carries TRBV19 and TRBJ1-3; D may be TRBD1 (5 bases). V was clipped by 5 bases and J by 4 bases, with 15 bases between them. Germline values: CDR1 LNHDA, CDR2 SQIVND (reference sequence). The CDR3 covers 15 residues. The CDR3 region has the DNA TGTGCCAGTAGTCGCACCGCACAGGCGGGAAACACCATATATTTT. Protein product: CASSRTAQAGNTIYF.

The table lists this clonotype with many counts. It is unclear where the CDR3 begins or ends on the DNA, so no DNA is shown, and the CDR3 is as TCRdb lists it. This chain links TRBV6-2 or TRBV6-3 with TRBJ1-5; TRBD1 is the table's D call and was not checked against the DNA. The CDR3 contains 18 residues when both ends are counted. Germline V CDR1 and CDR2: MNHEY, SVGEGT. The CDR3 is CASSSSRTGTVSNQPQHF.

This chain's CDR3 is CASSFQGEGELFF. CDR3 DNA sequence: TGTGCCAGCAGCTTTCAAGGGGAGGGGGAGCTGTTTTTT. The chain uses TRBV7-3 and TRBJ2-2, with D perhaps assigned TRBD1 or TRBD2 (5 bases each). V dropped 3 bases and J dropped 8 bases, with 10 bases sitting between them. Germline assignment: CDR1 SGHTA and CDR2 FQGTGA. The CDR3 loop spans 13 amino acids.

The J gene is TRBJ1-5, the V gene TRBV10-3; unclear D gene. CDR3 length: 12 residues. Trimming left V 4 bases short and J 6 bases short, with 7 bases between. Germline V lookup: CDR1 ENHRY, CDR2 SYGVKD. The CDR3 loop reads CAISASSQPQHF. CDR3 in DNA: TGTGCCATCAGTGCCTCCAGTCAGCCCCAGCATTTT.

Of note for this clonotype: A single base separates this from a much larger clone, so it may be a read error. This chain's CDR3 is CASSEPLAWSQPQHF. The CDR3 DNA follows: TGTGCCAGCAGTGAACCCCTGGCGTGGAGTCAGCCCCAGCATTTT. The rearrangement uses TRBV6-1 and TRBJ1-5, with D unresolved. CDR1 is MNHNS, CDR2 SASEGT, per germline. This CDR3 region has 15 residues. V lost 2 bases and J lost 6, with 14 bases in between.

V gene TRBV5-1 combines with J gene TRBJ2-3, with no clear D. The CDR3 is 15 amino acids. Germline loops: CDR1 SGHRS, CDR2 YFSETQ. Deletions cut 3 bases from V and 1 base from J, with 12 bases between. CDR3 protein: CASSSEGRGTDTQYF. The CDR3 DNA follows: TGCGCCAGCAGCTCGGAAGGACGGGGCACAGATACGCAGTATTTT. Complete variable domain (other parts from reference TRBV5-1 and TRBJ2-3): KAGVTQTPRYLIKTRGQQVTLSCSPISGHRSVSWYQQTPGQGLQFLFEYFSETQRNKGNFPGRFSGRQFSNSRSEMNVSTLELGDSALYLCASSSEGRGTDTQYFGPGTRLTVL.

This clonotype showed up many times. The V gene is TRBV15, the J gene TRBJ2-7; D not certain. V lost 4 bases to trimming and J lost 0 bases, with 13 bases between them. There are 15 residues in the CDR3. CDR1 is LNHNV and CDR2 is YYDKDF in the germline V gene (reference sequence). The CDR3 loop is CATSTSSQSSYEQYF. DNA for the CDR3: TGTGCCACCAGCACCTCCAGCCAGAGCTCCTACGAGCAGTACTTC.